This record covers a single TCR beta chain. The antigen is not known. CDR1 and CDR2 from the germline V gene are SGHTA and FQGNSA. The CDR3 covers 15 residues. After removal of 1 base from V and 7 bases from J, the junction contained 6 bases not matched to a gene. Assay used: immunoSEQ multiplex PCR; TCRdb lists only in-frame clones, some missing. The table includes about 100,000 clones, 88% detected once. The data derive from a study of identifying expanded T cells in peripheral blood. Study findings and constraints: Clone count variance between approximately 2-week samples rose with total template count.

The source is a person between 18 and 69 years old in good health. The V call is TRBV7-2, the J call TRBJ2-7; 11 bases agree with TRBD1. What was sequenced was blood. The CDR3 bases are TGTGCCAGCAGCTTAGGGCCGGGACAGGGGGGAGAGCAGTACTTC. It specifies CASSLGPGQGGEQYF.